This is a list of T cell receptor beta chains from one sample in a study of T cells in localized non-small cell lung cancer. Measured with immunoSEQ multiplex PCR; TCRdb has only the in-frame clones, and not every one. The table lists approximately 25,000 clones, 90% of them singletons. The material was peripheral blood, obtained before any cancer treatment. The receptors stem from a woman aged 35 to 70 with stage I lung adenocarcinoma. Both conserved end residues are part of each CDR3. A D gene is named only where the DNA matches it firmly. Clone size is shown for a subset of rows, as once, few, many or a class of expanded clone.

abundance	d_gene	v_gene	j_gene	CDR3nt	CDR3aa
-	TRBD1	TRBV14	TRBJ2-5	TGTGCCAGCAGCCAAGGGACAGGGTACGGGACCCAGTACTTC	CASSQGTGYGTQYF
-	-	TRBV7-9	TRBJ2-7	TGTGCCACCGGGGATCCCTACGAGCAGTACTTC	CATGDPYEQYF
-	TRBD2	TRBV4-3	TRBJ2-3	TGCGCCAGCAGCCATACGAGCGGGAGTGGCACAGATACGCAGTATTTT	CASSHTSGSGTDTQYF
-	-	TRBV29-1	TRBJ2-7	TGCAGCGTTGGGATCACCTACGAGCAGTACTTC	CSVGITYEQYF
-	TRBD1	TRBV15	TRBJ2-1	TGTGCCACCAGCAGAGAACAGGGGTACAATGAGCAGTTCTTC	CATSREQGYNEQFF
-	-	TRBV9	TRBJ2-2	TGTGCCAGCAGCGCCACGGACAGAAACACCGGGGAGCTGTTTTTT	CASSATDRNTGELFF
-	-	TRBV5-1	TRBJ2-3	TGCGCCAGCAGCTTGGCCAGGGCAGATACGCAGTATTTT	CASSLARADTQYF
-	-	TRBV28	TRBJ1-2	TGTGCCAGCAGTTTCCCAGGCAGGGCCCGGGAAGGCTACACCTTC	CASSFPGRAREGYTF
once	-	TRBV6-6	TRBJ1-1	TGTGCCAGCAGCCAACAGGGAGCTATTGAAGCTTTCTTT	CASSQQGAIEAFF
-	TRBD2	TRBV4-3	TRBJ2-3	TGCGCCAGCAGCCAAGACACGGATTGGACTAGCGGGAGCACAGATACGCAGTATTTT	CASSQDTDWTSGSTDTQYF
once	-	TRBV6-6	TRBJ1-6	TGTGCCAGCAGTTACTCGGACAGAAATTCACCCCTCCACTTT	CASSYSDRNSPLHF